These 21 T cell receptor beta chains came from one sample sequenced in a study of beta chain features in type 1 diabetes (dated by TCRdb to 2017 to 2018). Overall study outcomes, separate from this receptor: A moderate but significant shortening of TCRB CDR3 length was observed in type 1 diabetes patients in all four CD4+ subsets.

No antigen has been assigned to these receptors. Libraries were prepared through the immunoSEQ multiplex PCR assay. The entire amount of isolated RNA was reverse transcribed using the High Capacity cDNA Reverse Transcription Kit, so the sequenced TCRB transcripts were expressed ones. This is the immuneACCESS table as TCRdb keeps it, with only in-frame sequences that have V and J called. A part of the clones is gone; compared with another copy, unresolved V genes explain less than half, and the rest is unexplained. The sample records approximately 170,000 clones, approximately 8.4% of which are singletons. The ten most abundant clones make up 0.5% of the sample. Sequenced input: central memory CD4+ T cells from blood. Receptor source: a man between 18 and 35 years old with type 1 diabetes.

The chain joins TRBV6-5 to TRBJ2-7, with D unclear. CDR3 length: 15 residues. V shed 6 bases and J shed 2 bases, with 17 bases lying between them. Germline CDR1 and CDR2: MNHEY and SVGAGI. CDR3 in amino acids: CASSPNGLGAYEQYF. CDR3 DNA sequence: TGTGCCAGCAGCCCCAACGGCCTAGGCGCCTACGAGCAGTACTTC.

This clone has only a few counts. The chain employs TRBV29-1 and TRBJ2-7; TRBD2 agrees at 10 bases. Germline loops: CDR1 SQVTM, CDR2 ANQGSEA. After removal of 7 bases from V and 2 bases from J, the junction contained 8 bases not matched to a gene. This CDR3 has 14 amino acids. Here the CDR3 DNA reads TGCAGCGCCGGGACTAGCGAACGACCCTACGAGCAGTACTTC. It encodes CSAGTSERPYEQYF.

This chain connects TRBV5-4 to TRBJ2-1; tentative D call: TRBD2 (6 bases). Germline assignment: CDR1 SGHNT and CDR2 YYREEE (reference sequence). Trimming shortened V by 0 bases and J by 6 bases, and 13 bases separated the two germline ends. The CDR3 contains 15 residues. DNA for the CDR3: TGTGCCAGCAGCTTGGCCACGGGAGTGGGCAATGAGCAGTTCTTC. It translates to CASSLATGVGNEQFF. Drawing the rest from reference TRBV5-4 and TRBJ2-1, the complete variable domain is ETGVTQSPTHLIKTRGQQVTLRCSSQSGHNTVSWYQQALGQGPQFIFQYYREEENGRGNFPPRFSGLQFPNYSSELNVNALELDDSALYLCASSLATGVGNEQFFGPGTRLTVL.

The V and J genes are TRBV19 and TRBJ2-5; TRBD1 matches 9 bases. Germline values: CDR1 LNHDA, CDR2 SQIVND (reference sequence). The CDR3 runs to 15 residues. Trimming cost V 3 bases and J 5 bases; bases outside gene matches: 7. Here the CDR3 reads CASSIGTGLTETQYF. The DNA of the CDR3 is TGTGCCAGTAGTATCGGGACAGGGCTTACGGAGACCCAGTACTTC.

This clone appeared a few times. The chain uses TRBV18 and TRBJ1-2; TRBD1 is a possible D gene (6 bases). Germline CDR1 is KGHSH and CDR2 is LQKENI. Trimming left V 2 bases short and J 5 bases short, with 9 bases between. This CDR3 is built from 13 residues. The chain's CDR3 is CASSPGRGYGYTF. As DNA, the CDR3 is TGTGCCAGCTCACCAGGCAGGGGATATGGCTACACCTTC.

This clone was counted only a few times. This rearrangement joins TRBV11-2 to TRBJ1-5, with D tentatively TRBD1 (6 bases). The germline V and J ends were trimmed by 5 bases and 4 bases, with 6 bases remaining between them. Per germline, CDR1 SGHAT and CDR2 FQNNGV. This CDR3 is built from 12 residues. CDR3 sequence: CASSTGNQPQHF. The CDR3 DNA reads TGTGCCAGCAGCACAGGGAATCAGCCCCAGCATTTT.

The chain employs TRBV30 and TRBJ2-3; perhaps TRBD2 as D (5 bases). Between the trimmed V and J ends, which lost 0 bases and 4 bases, there was a span of 17 bases. This CDR3 has 16 amino acids. Per germline, CDR1 GTSNPN and CDR2 SVGIG (reference sequence). The CDR3 region has the DNA TGTGCCTGGAGTGTAGCTGGGAGCTCCCAGTCAGATACGCAGTATTTT. It specifies CAWSVAGSSQSDTQYF. The full variable domain, with the rest looked up from reference TRBV30 and TRBJ2-3, is SQTIHQWPATLVQPVGSPLSLECTVEGTSNPNLYWYRQAAGRGLQLLFYSVGIGQISSEVPQNLSASRPQDRQFILSSKKLLLSDSGFYLCAWSVAGSSQSDTQYFGPGTRLTVL.

This clone was recorded many times. J is TRBJ2-6 and V is TRBV7-2; D not resolved. V lost 6 bases, J lost 2 bases, and 8 bases lay in between. From germline, CDR1 is SGHTA and CDR2 FQGNSA. This CDR3 region has 14 residues. The CDR3, as DNA: TGTGCCAGCAGGTCCGGAGCTGGGGCCAACGTCCTGACTTTC. It encodes CASRSGAGANVLTF.

The chain combines TRBV4-2 with TRBJ2-2; D is possibly TRBD2 (6 bases). Trimming removed 1 base from V and 1 base from J, with 13 bases in between. The V gene's germline CDR1 is LGHNA and CDR2 YNFKEQ. This CDR3 spans 17 amino acids. For the CDR3, the DNA is TGTGCCAGCAGCCAAGGGAGGGGCGGGGAGAACACCGGGGAGCTGTTTTTT. Its protein product is CASSQGRGGENTGELFF.

This clone has a handful of counts. The chain employs TRBV7-2 and TRBJ2-3; 8 nucleotides match TRBD2. The germline CDR1 and CDR2 sequences are SGHTA and FQGNSA. V shed 2 bases, J shed 4 bases, and the junction held 8 bases outside the gene matches. CDR3 length equals 16 residues. CDR3 amino acids: CASSLRPGGPSDTQYF. CDR3 sequence (DNA): TGTGCCAGCAGCTTAAGACCGGGGGGGCCCTCAGATACGCAGTATTTT. The variable domain in full, with the rest retrieved from reference TRBV7-2 and TRBJ2-3, is GAGVSQSPSNKVTEKGKDVELRCDPISGHTALYWYRQSLGQGLEFLIYFQGNSAPDKSGLPSDRFSAERTGGSVSTLTIQRTQQEDSAVYLCASSLRPGGPSDTQYFGPGTRLTVL.

This clone was observed a few times. The chain is built from TRBV6-1 and TRBJ1-5; no clear D gene. Trimming pared 10 bases from V and 3 bases from J, leaving 13 bases between. Germline V gives CDR1 MNHNS, CDR2 SASEGT. The CDR3 contains 13 residues. CDR3 nucleotides: TGTGCCACCCAGGTGGCAGTCAATCAGCCCCAGCATTTT. Residues: CATQVAVNQPQHF.

This chain uses TRBV18 with TRBJ2-7; a weak D match, TRBD2 (6 bases). There are 14 residues in the CDR3. Germline CDR1 and CDR2: KGHSH and LQKENI. V lost 3 bases and J 2 bases, leaving 11 bases between the germline ends. The CDR3 DNA reads as TGTGCCAGCTCACCCGCCGGGAGACCCTACGAGCAGTACTTC. Translating gives CASSPAGRPYEQYF.

Regarding this clone: The sample has other DNA sequences that encode this CDR3 too. The chain carries TRBV5-1 and TRBJ1-6; tentative D call: TRBD1 (5 bases). This CDR3 has 15 amino acids. Per the germline V gene, CDR1 is SGHRS and CDR2 is YFSETQ. V was cut by 1 base and J by 7 bases, with 12 bases left in between. CDR3 DNA sequence: TGCGCCAGCAGCTTGAGCGGGGCCGGCAATTCACCCCTCCACTTT. It encodes CASSLSGAGNSPLHF.

This clone occurred a few times. The genes are TRBV28 and TRBJ2-7; 7 bases match TRBD1. Unmatched junction bases numbered 13, after V lost 8 bases and J lost 3 bases. This CDR3 contains 15 residues. Germline CDR1 and CDR2: MDHEN and SYDVKM. This CDR3 is CASGSTGEWSYEQYF. CDR3 sequence (DNA): TGTGCCAGCGGCAGTACAGGGGAATGGAGCTACGAGCAGTACTTC. The full variable domain, in which reference TRBV28 and TRBJ2-7 provide the parts outside the CDR3, is DVKVTQSSRYLVKRTGEKVFLECVQDMDHENMFWYRQDPGLGLRLIYFSYDVKMKEKGDIPEGYSVSREKKERFSLILESASTNQTSMYLCASGSTGEWSYEQYFGPGTRLTVT.

The chain combines TRBV2 with TRBJ2-5, with 11 bases identical to TRBD2. Germline V gives CDR1 SNHLY, CDR2 FYNNEI. This CDR3 has 15 amino acids. The V and J ends lost 8 bases and 3 bases, in that order; junction bases with no gene match: 8. CDR3 sequence reads: CASLAGGRKEETQYF. CDR3 nucleotide sequence: TGTGCCAGCTTAGCGGGGGGGCGAAAGGAAGAGACCCAGTACTTC.

This clone has a handful of counts. The chain couples TRBV28 to TRBJ2-3; the D gene is possibly TRBD2 (6 bases). Trimming shortened V by 6 bases and J by 3 bases, and 13 bases separated the two germline ends. Germline lookup yields CDR1 MDHEN and CDR2 SYDVKM. This CDR3 comprises 14 residues. The CDR3 region has the DNA TGTGCCAGCAGCCCTAGACTAGGTACAGATACGCAGTATTTT. This gives the protein CASSPRLGTDTQYF.

This clone was detected only a few times. The chain is built from TRBV29-1 and TRBJ2-1; 8 bases agree with TRBD2. Germline CDR1 SQVTM, CDR2 ANQGSEA. V trimming: 4 bases; J trimming: 4 bases; junction bases outside the gene matches: 12. The CDR3 is 16 residues long. CDR3 amino acids: CSVGPPLAGLYNEQFF. For the CDR3, the DNA is TGCAGCGTTGGACCTCCTCTAGCGGGCCTTTACAATGAGCAGTTCTTC.

This clone has a handful of counts. The chain carries TRBV25-1 and TRBJ1-2; D possibly corresponds to TRBD1 (6 bases). Germline values: CDR1 MGHDK, CDR2 SYGVNS. The CDR3 runs to 12 residues. Trimming left V 6 bases short and J 7 bases short, with 12 bases between. This CDR3 is CASSRTDTGYTF. DNA for the CDR3: TGTGCCAGCAGCCGGACAGACACTGGCTACACCTTC.

This clone was counted a few times. The gene calls are TRBV2 and TRBJ1-4; D remains ambiguous. With 7 bases removed from V and 5 bases from J, the gap between germline ends came to 11 bases. Germline values: CDR1 SNHLY, CDR2 FYNNEI. The CDR3 runs 13 residues. The chain's CDR3 is CASKRDPNEKLFF. The CDR3 DNA follows: TGTGCCAGCAAGCGGGATCCGAATGAAAAACTGTTTTTT.

This sequence joins TRBV4-3 and TRBJ1-1, with a weak D call TRBD1 (5 bases). V was clipped by 1 base and J by 11 bases, with 11 bases between them. The CDR3 has 12 residues. CDR1 LGHNA and CDR2 YSLEER come from the germline V gene. This chain's CDR3 is CASSQGGRNAFF. The CDR3, as DNA: TGCGCCAGCAGCCAAGGGGGCAGGAATGCTTTCTTT.

A word on this clone: The identical CDR3 is also encoded by other nucleotide sequences in the sample. The CDR3 protein is CASSFTGGEQYF. The CDR3 nucleotides read TGTGCCAGCAGTTTCACAGGGGGCGAGCAGTACTTC. The V and J genes are TRBV27 and TRBJ2-7; 8 nucleotides align to TRBD1. J lost 6 bases, V lost 3 bases, and 1 base had no gene match. The CDR3 loop spans 12 amino acids. Germline V gene sequence: CDR1 MNHEY, CDR2 SMNVEV (reference sequence).